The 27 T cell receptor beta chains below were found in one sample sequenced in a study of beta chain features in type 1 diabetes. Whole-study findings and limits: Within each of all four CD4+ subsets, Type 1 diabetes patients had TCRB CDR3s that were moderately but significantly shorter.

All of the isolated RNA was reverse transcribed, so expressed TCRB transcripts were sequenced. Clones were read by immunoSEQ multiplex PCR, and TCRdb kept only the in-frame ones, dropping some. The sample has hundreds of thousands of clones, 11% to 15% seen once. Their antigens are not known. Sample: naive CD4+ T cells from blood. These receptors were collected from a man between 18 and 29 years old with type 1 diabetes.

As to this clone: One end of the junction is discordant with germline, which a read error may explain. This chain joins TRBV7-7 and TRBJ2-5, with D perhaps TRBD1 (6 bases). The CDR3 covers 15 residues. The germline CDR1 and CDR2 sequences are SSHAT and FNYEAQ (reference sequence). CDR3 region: CASSSFGRGAETQYF. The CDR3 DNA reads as TGTGCTAGCAGCTCGTTCGGCAGGGGTGCCGAGACCCAGTACTTC.

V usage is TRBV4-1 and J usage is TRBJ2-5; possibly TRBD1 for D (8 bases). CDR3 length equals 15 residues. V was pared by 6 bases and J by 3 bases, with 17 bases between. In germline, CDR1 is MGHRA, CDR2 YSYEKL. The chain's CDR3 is CASSSWTGREETQYF. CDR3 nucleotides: TGCGCCAGCAGTTCCTGGACAGGGAGGGAAGAGACCCAGTACTTC.

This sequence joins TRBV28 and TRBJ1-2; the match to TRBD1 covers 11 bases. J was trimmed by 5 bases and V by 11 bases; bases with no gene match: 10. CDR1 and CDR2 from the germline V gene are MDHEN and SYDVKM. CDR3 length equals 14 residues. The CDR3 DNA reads TGTGCCTACTCCCCCGGGACAGGGGGATATGGCTACACCTTC. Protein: CAYSPGTGGYGYTF.

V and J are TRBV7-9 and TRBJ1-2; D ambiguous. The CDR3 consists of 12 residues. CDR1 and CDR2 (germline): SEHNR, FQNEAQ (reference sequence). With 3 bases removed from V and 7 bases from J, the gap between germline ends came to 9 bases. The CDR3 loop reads CASSFPDAGYTF. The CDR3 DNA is TGTGCCAGCAGCTTCCCCGATGCTGGCTACACCTTC. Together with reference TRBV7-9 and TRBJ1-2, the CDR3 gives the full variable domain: DTGVSQNPRHKITKRGQNVTFRCDPISEHNRLYWYRQTLGQGPEFLTYFQNEAQLEKSRLLSDRFSAERPKGSFSTLEIQRTEQGDSAMYLCASSFPDAGYTFGSGTRLTVV.

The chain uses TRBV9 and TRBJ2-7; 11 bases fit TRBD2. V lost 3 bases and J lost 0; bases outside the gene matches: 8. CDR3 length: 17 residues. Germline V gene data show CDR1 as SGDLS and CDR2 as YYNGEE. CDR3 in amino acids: CASSGASGGPSSYEQYF. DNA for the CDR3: TGTGCCAGCAGCGGCGCTAGCGGGGGGCCCAGCTCCTACGAGCAGTACTTC.

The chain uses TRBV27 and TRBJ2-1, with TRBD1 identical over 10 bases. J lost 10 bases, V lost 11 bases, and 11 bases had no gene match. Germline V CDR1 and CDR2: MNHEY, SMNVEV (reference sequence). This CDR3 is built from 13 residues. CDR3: CASTGTGAREQFF. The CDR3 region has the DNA TGTGCCTCAACGGGGACAGGGGCACGGGAGCAGTTCTTC.

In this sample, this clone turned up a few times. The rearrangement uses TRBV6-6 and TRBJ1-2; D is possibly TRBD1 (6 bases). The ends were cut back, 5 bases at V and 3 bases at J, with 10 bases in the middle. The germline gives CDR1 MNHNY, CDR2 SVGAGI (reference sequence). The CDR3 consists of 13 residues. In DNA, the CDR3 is TGTGCCAGCAGTGGGGGCCCCTACTATGGCTACACCTTC. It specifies CASSGGPYYGYTF.

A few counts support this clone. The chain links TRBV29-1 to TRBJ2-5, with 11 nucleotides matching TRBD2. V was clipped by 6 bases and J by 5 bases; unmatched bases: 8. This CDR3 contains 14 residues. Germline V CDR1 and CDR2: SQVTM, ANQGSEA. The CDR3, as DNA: TGCAGCGTACCTAGCGGGGGGACAGAGGAGACCCAGTACTTC. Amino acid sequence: CSVPSGGTEETQYF.

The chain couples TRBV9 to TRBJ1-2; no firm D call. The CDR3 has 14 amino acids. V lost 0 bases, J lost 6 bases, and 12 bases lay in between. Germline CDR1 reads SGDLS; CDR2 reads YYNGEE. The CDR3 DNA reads TGTGCCAGCAGCGTAGATGGTTTTAGGGATGGCTACACCTTC. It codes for CASSVDGFRDGYTF.

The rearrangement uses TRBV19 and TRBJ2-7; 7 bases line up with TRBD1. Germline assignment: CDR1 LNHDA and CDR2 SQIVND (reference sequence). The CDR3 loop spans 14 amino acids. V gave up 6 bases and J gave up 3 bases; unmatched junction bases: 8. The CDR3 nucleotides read TGTGCCAGTAGCACTACAGGGGCAAACTACGAGCAGTACTTC. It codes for CASSTTGANYEQYF.

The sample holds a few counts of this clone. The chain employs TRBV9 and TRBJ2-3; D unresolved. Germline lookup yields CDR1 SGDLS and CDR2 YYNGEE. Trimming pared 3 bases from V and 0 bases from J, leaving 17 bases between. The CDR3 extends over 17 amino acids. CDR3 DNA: TGTGCCAGCAGCGCCTTTCCAAGTCTGGGTAGCACAGATACGCAGTATTTT. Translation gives CASSAFPSLGSTDTQYF.

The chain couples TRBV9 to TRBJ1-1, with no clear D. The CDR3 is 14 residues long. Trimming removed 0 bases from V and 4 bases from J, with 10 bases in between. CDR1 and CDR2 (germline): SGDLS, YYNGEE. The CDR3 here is CASSVDSSSTEAFF. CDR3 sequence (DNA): TGTGCCAGCAGCGTAGATTCGTCGTCCACTGAAGCTTTCTTT.

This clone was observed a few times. CDR3 amino acids: CASTTGLEKLFF. For the CDR3, the DNA is TGTGCCAGCACCACAGGGTTGGAAAAACTGTTTTTT. The rearrangement joins TRBV2 to TRBJ1-4; the D gene is possibly TRBD1 (6 bases). The V and J ends lost 7 bases and 8 bases respectively, with 11 bases between them. The CDR3 runs to 12 residues. CDR1 and CDR2 from the germline V gene are SNHLY and FYNNEI.

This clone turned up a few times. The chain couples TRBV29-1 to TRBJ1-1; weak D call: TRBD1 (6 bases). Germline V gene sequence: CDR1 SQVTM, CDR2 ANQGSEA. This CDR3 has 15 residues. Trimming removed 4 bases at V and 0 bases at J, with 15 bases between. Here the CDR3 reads CSVAVRDIMNTEAFF. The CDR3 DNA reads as TGCAGCGTTGCTGTTCGGGACATCATGAACACTGAAGCTTTCTTT.

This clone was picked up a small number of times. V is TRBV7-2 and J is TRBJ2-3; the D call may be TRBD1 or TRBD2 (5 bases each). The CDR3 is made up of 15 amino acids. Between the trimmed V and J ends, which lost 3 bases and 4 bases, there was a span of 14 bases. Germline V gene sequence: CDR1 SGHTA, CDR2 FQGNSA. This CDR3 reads CASSFGTHLPDTQYF. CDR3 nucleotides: TGTGCCAGCAGCTTCGGGACCCACCTGCCAGATACGCAGTATTTT.

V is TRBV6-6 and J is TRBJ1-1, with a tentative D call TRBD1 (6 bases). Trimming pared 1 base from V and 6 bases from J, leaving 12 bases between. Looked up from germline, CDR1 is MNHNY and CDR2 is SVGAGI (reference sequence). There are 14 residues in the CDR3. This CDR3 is CASSYFRGGAEAFF. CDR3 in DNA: TGTGCCAGCAGTTACTTCAGGGGAGGTGCTGAAGCTTTCTTT.

The CDR3 sequence: CASSLAANQETQYF. The CDR3, as DNA: TGCGCCAGCAGCTTGGCGGCTAACCAAGAGACCCAGTACTTC. V and J are TRBV5-1 and TRBJ2-5; D uncertain. The germline V gene has CDR1 SGHRS and CDR2 YFSETQ. V lost 0 bases, J lost 0 bases, and 6 bases lay in between. The CDR3 totals 14 residues.

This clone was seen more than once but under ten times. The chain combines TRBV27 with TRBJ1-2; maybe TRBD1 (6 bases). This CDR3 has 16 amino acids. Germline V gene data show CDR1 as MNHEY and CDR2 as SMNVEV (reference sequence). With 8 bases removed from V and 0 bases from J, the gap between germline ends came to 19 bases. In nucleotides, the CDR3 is TGTGCCAGCTCCCCAATATGGGGGCGAACTAACTATGGCTACACCTTC. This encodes CASSPIWGRTNYGYTF.

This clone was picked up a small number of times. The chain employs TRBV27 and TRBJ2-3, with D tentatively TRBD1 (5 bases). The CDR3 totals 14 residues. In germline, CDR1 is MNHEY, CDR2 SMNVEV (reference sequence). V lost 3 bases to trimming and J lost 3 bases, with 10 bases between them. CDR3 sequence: CASSFQTGTDTQYF. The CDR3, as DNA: TGTGCCAGCAGTTTCCAAACAGGAACAGATACGCAGTATTTT.

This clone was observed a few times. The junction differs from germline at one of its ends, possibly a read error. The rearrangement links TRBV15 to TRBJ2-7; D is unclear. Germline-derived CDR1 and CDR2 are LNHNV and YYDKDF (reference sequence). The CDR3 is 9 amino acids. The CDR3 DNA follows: TGTGCCACCAGCAGGGCTCGACGGTTC. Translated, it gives CATSRARRF. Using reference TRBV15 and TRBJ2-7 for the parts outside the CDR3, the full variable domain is DAMVIQNPRYQVTQFGKPVTLSCSQTLNHNVMYWYQQKSSQAPKLLFHYYDKDFNNEADTPDNFQSRRPNTSFCFLDIRSPGLGDTAMYLCATSRARRFGPGTRLTVT.

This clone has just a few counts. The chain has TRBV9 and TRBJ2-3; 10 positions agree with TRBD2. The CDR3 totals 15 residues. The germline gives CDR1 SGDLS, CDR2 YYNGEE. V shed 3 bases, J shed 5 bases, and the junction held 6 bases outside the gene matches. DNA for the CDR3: TGTGCCAGCAGCGGCAGCGGGAGGGCCCTAGATACGCAGTATTTT. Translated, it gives CASSGSGRALDTQYF.

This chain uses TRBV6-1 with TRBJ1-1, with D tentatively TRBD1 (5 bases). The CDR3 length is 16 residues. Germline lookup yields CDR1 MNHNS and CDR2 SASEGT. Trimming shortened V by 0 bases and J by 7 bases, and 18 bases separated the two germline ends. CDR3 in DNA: TGTGCCAGCAGTGAAGCGGGGACCTCGGGTGACTATGAAGCTTTCTTT. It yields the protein CASSEAGTSGDYEAFF.

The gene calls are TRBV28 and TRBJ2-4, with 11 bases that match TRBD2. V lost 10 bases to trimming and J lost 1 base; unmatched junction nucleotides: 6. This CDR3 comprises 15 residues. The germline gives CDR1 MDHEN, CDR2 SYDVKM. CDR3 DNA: TGTGCCACCCTAGCTAGCGGGGGGGCCAAAAACATTCAGTACTTC. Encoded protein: CATLASGGAKNIQYF.

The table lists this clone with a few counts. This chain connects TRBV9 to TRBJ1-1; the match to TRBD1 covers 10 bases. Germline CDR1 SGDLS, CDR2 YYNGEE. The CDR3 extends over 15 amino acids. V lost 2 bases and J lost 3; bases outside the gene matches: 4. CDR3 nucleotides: TGTGCCAGCAGCGTCACCGGGACAGGGGACACTGAAGCTTTCTTT. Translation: CASSVTGTGDTEAFF.

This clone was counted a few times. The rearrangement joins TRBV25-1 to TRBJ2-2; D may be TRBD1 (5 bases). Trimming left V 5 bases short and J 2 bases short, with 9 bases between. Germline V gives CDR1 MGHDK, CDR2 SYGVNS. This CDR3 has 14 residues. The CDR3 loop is CASSPRANTGELFF. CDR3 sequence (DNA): TGTGCCAGCAGTCCCAGGGCTAACACCGGGGAGCTGTTTTTT. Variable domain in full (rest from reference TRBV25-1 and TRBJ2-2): EADIYQTPRYLVIGTGKKITLECSQTMGHDKMYWYQQDPGMELHLIHYSYGVNSTEKGDLSSESTVSRIRTEHFPLTLESARPSHTSQYLCASSPRANTGELFFGEGSRLTVL.

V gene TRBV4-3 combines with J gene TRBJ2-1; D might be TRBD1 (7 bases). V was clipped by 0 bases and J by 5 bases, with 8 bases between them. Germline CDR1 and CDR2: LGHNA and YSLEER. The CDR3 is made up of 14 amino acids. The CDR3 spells CASSQDRGDNEQFF. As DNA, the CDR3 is TGCGCCAGCAGCCAAGACAGGGGGGACAATGAGCAGTTCTTC.

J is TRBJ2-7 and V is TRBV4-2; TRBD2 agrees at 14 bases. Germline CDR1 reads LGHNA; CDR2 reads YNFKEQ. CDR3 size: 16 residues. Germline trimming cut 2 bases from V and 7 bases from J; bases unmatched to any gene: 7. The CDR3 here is CASSQPGLAGEGEQYF. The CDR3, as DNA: TGTGCCAGCAGCCAACCGGGACTAGCGGGAGAGGGGGAGCAGTACTTC.